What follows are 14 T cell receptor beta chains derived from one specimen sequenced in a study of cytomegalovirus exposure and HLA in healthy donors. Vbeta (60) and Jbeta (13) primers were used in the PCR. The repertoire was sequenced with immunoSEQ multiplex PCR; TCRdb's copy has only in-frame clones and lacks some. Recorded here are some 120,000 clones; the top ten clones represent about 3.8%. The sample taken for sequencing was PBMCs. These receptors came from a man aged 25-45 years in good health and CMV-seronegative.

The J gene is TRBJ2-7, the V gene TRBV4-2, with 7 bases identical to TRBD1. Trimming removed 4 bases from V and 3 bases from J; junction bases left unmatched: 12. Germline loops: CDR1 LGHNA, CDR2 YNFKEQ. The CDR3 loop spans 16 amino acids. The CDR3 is CASSREYDRAGYEQYF. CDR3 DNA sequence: TGTGCCAGCAGCCGGGAGTATGACAGGGCTGGCTACGAGCAGTACTTC.

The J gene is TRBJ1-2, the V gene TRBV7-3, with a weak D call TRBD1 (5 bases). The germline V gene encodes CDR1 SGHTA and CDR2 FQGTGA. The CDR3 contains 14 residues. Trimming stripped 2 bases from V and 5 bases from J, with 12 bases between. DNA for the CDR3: TGTGCCAGCAGCTTAGCAGGGCTCCGATATGGCTACACCTTC. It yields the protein CASSLAGLRYGYTF.

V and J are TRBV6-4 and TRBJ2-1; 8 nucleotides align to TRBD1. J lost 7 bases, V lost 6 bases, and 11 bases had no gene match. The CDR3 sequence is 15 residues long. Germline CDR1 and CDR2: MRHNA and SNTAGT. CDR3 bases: TGTGCCAGCAGAGAACGGACAGGGAGGTTGAATGAGCAGTTCTTC. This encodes CASRERTGRLNEQFF.

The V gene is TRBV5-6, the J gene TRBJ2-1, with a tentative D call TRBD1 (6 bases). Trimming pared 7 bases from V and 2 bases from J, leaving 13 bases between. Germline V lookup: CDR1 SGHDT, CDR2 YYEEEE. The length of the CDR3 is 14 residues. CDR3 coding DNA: TGTGCCAGCGCCTCCCGGGACACCTACAATGAGCAGTTCTTC. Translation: CASASRDTYNEQFF.

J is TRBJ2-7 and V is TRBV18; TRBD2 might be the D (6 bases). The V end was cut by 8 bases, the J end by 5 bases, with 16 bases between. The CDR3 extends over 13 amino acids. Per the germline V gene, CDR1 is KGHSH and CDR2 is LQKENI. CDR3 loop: CASQTAPGDEQYF. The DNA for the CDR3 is TGTGCCAGCCAGACGGCCCCGGGGGACGAGCAGTACTTC. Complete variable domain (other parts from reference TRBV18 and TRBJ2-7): NAGVMQNPRHLVRRRGQEARLRCSPMKGHSHVYWYRQLPEEGLKFMVYLQKENIIDESGMPKERFSAEFPKEGPSILRIQQVVRGDSAAYFCASQTAPGDEQYFGPGTRLTVT.

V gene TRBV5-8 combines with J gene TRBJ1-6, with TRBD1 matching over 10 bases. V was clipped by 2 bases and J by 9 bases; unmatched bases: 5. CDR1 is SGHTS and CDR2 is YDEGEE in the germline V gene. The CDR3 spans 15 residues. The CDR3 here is CASSFADRGPSPLHF. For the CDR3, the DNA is TGTGCCAGCAGCTTTGCCGACAGGGGGCCTTCACCCCTCCACTTT.

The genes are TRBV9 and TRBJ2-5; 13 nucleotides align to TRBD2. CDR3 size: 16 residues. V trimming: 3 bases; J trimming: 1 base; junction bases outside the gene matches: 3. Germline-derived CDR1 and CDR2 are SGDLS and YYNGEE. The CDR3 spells CASSATSGGIQETQYF. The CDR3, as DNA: TGTGCCAGCAGCGCGACTAGCGGGGGGATCCAAGAGACCCAGTACTTC.

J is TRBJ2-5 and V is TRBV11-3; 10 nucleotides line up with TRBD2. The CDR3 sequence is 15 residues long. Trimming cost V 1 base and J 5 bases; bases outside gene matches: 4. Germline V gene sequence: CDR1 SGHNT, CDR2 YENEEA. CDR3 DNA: TGTGCCAGCAGCTTAGCGTCACTAGCGGGGGAGACCCAGTACTTC. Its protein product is CASSLASLAGETQYF.

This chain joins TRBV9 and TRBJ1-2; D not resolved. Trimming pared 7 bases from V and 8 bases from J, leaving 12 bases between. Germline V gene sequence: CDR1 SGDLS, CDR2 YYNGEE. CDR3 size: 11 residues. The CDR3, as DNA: TGTGCCAGCGCCATCCCGCGGGGCTACACCTTC. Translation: CASAIPRGYTF.

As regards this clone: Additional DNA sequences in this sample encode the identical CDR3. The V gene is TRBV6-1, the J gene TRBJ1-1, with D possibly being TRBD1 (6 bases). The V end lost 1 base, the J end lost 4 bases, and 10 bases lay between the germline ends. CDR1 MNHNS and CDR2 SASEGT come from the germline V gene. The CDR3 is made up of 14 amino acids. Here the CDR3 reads CASSEGGGGTEAFF. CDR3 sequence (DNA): TGTGCCAGCAGTGAAGGGGGAGGGGGCACTGAAGCTTTCTTT.

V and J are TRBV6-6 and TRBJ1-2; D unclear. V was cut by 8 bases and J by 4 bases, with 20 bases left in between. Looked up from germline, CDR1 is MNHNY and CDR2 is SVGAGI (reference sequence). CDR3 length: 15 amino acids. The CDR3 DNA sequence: TGTGCCAGCTACAATTCCGGGTCCCGGGGCTATGGCTACACCTTC. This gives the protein CASYNSGSRGYGYTF.

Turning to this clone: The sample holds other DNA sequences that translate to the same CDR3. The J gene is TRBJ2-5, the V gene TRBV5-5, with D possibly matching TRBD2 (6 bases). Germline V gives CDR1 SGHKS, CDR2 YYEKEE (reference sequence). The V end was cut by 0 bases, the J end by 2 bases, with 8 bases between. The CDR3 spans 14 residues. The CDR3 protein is CASSLGGDQETQYF. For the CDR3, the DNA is TGTGCCAGCAGCTTGGGGGGGGATCAAGAGACCCAGTACTTC.

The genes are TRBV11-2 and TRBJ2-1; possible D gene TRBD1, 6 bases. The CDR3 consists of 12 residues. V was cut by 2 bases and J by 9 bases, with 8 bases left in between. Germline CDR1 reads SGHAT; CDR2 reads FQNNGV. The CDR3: CASSLQGSEQFF. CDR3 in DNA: TGTGCCAGCAGCTTACAGGGGAGTGAGCAGTTCTTC.

The CDR3 DNA follows: TGTGCCAGCAGTTACGAGGGCACCAAAGGCAATGAGCAGTTCTTC. Its protein is CASSYEGTKGNEQFF. The rearrangement links TRBV6-5 to TRBJ2-1, with D perhaps TRBD2 (5 bases). The CDR3 runs to 15 residues. Germline lookup yields CDR1 MNHEY and CDR2 SVGAGI. V was clipped by 2 bases and J by 6 bases, with 14 bases between them.